The next 9 T cell receptor beta chains were all read from a single sample in a study of cytomegalovirus exposure and HLA in healthy donors. In the PCR, 60 Vbeta and 13 Jbeta primers were used. Measured with immunoSEQ multiplex PCR; TCRdb has only the in-frame clones, and not every one. There are about 130,000 clones in the sample; about 78% occur only once, and 1.3% to 1.5% lies in the top ten. Sequences were obtained from PBMCs. Receptors were obtained from a female donor in good health and CMV-seronegative.

V usage is TRBV27 and J usage is TRBJ2-5; D uncertain. V shed 5 bases and J shed 1 base, with 8 bases lying between them. This CDR3 has 13 amino acids. Germline CDR1 reads MNHEY; CDR2 reads SMNVEV (reference sequence). The CDR3, as DNA: TGTGCCAGCAGTCCCCGAGCCCAAGAGACCCAGTACTTC. It specifies CASSPRAQETQYF.

The chain joins TRBV4-1 to TRBJ2-3; TRBD1 aligns across 8 bases. The V gene end was trimmed by 7 bases and the J gene end by 0 bases; junction bases not matched to a gene: 6. The CDR3 consists of 15 residues. The V gene's germline CDR1 is MGHRA and CDR2 YSYEKL. As DNA, the CDR3 is TGCGCCAGCACTACCAGGACAGGGAGCACAGATACGCAGTATTTT. Protein sequence: CASTTRTGSTDTQYF.

This chain uses TRBV9 with TRBJ1-1, with a weak D call TRBD1 (6 bases). The V end lost 3 bases, the J end lost 1 base, and 13 bases lay between the germline ends. The CDR3 spans 15 residues. Germline lookup yields CDR1 SGDLS and CDR2 YYNGEE. In DNA form, the CDR3 reads TGTGCCAGCAGCGCCGGACAGTCTTCGAACACTGAAGCTTTCTTT. Residues: CASSAGQSSNTEAFF.

This sequence joins TRBV19 and TRBJ2-2; D gene uncertain. The V and J ends lost 6 bases and 8 bases respectively, with 16 bases between them. The CDR3 is 14 amino acids. Germline CDR1 reads LNHDA; CDR2 reads SQIVND (reference sequence). The CDR3 sequence is CASSLPLNLGELFF. CDR3 sequence (DNA): TGTGCCAGTAGCCTCCCTCTTAATCTAGGGGAGCTGTTTTTT.

The gene calls are TRBV10-3 and TRBJ2-5; TRBD2 matches 11 bases. Trimming at V came to 2 bases and at J to 4 bases, leaving 6 bases not matched to a gene. There are 16 residues in the CDR3. Germline V gene lookup returns CDR1 ENHRY and CDR2 SYGVKD. CDR3 coding DNA: TGTGCCATCAGTGAGGGGCTAGCGGGAGGCGGAGAGACCCAGTACTTC. This translates into CAISEGLAGGGETQYF.

The genes are TRBV27 and TRBJ1-6, with D possibly TRBD1 on 6 matching bases. Germline V gene data show CDR1 as MNHEY and CDR2 as SMNVEV (reference sequence). The V end lost 6 bases, the J end lost 8 bases, and 20 bases lay between the germline ends. The CDR3 length is 16 residues. The CDR3 reads CASRAPRTVGDSPLHF. DNA for the CDR3: TGTGCCAGCAGAGCACCCCGGACAGTGGGTGATTCACCCCTCCACTTT.

The chain recombines TRBV9 with TRBJ2-2; 9 positions match TRBD1. This CDR3 region has 16 residues. Trimming removed 0 bases from V and 3 bases from J; junction bases left unmatched: 3. Germline lookup yields CDR1 SGDLS and CDR2 YYNGEE. DNA of the CDR3: TGTGCCAGCAGCGTAGGGGACAGGGTTGACACCGGGGAGCTGTTTTTT. It specifies CASSVGDRVDTGELFF.

The chain joins TRBV5-4 to TRBJ2-7; TRBD2 agrees at 8 bases. CDR1 and CDR2 (germline): SGHNT, YYREEE (reference sequence). The CDR3 extends over 14 amino acids. Germline trimming cut 4 bases from V and 4 bases from J; bases unmatched to any gene: 7. Here the CDR3 reads CASSLQAGEYEQYF. The CDR3, as DNA: TGTGCCAGCAGCCTCCAAGCGGGAGAATACGAGCAGTACTTC. Combining the CDR3 with reference TRBV5-4 and TRBJ2-7 gives the whole variable domain ETGVTQSPTHLIKTRGQQVTLRCSSQSGHNTVSWYQQALGQGPQFIFQYYREEENGRGNFPPRFSGLQFPNYSSELNVNALELDDSALYLCASSLQAGEYEQYFGPGTRLTVT.

The chain joins TRBV2 to TRBJ2-3; D is ambiguous. The CDR3 spans 13 residues. Trimming left V 1 base short and J 9 bases short, with 11 bases between. Germline loops: CDR1 SNHLY, CDR2 FYNNEI. CDR3 coding DNA: TGTGCCAGCAGTGAAGTAGCTAGGATCACGCAGTATTTT. The encoded protein is CASSEVARITQYF. Filled out from reference TRBV2 and TRBJ2-3, the complete variable domain reads EPEVTQTPSHQVTQMGQEVILRCVPISNHLYFYWYRQILGQKVEFLVSFYNNEISEKSEIFDDQFSVERPDGSNFTLKIRSTKLEDSAMYFCASSEVARITQYFGPGTRLTVL.